Shown below are 25 T cell receptor beta chains from a single sample sequenced in a study of early T cells in non-severe SARS-CoV-2 infection. Each CDR3 protein is one row after TCRdb ran MiXCR on the 5' RACE reads. This table holds some 110,000 distinct CDR3 sequences, about 15% found once. The sequenced material came from whole blood. The receptor set was obtained from an adult who was a healthcare worker with PCR-confirmed SARS-CoV-2 infection or an uninfected control (not recorded which).

In its sample, this clonotype was seen a few times. This rearrangement joins TRBV9 to TRBJ2-2; D remains unclear. V lost 4 bases, J lost 2 bases, and 15 bases lay in between. CDR1 is SGDLS, CDR2 YYNGEE, per germline. The CDR3 sequence is 16 residues long. DNA of the CDR3: TGTGCCAGCAGCACATCGACCGGCGGAAACACCGGGGAGCTGTTTTTT. Its translation: CASSTSTGGNTGELFF.

This clonotype came up a few times. The genes are TRBV4-1 and TRBJ2-3; weak D call: TRBD1 (5 bases). CDR1 and CDR2 from the germline V gene are MGHRA and YSYEKL. V shed 0 bases and J shed 3 bases, with 13 bases lying between them. The CDR3 is made up of 16 amino acids. The CDR3 here is CASSQDGSGKTDTQYF. As DNA, the CDR3 is TGCGCCAGCAGCCAAGATGGGTCAGGGAAGACAGATACGCAGTATTTT.

This clonotype was counted ten times or more. V usage is TRBV11-2 and J usage is TRBJ2-2; D possibly uses TRBD1 or TRBD2 (5 bases each). The ends were cut back, 7 bases at V and 4 bases at J, with 13 bases in the middle. The CDR3 covers 14 residues. The germline V gene encodes CDR1 SGHAT and CDR2 FQNNGV. CDR3 sequence (DNA): TGTGCCAGCAAACCGACGGGGCCCACCGGGGAGCTGTTTTTT. It yields the protein CASKPTGPTGELFF.

This clonotype was observed once. The chain combines TRBV7-7 with TRBJ2-5, with 12 bases lining up with TRBD1. With V trimmed by 8 bases and J by 4 bases, 11 bases remained unmatched. Germline V gene data show CDR1 as SSHAT and CDR2 as FNYEAQ (reference sequence). The length of the CDR3 is 16 residues. The CDR3 region is CASGQVGTGGRETQYF. The CDR3 region has the DNA TGTGCCAGCGGGCAGGTCGGGACAGGGGGCCGAGAGACCCAGTACTTC.

The V call is TRBV15, the J call TRBJ2-7; 8 bases agree with TRBD1. Germline V CDR1 and CDR2: LNHNV, YYDKDF (reference sequence). V shed 4 bases and J 2 bases; nucleotides not matched to a gene: 1. CDR3 size: 13 residues. CDR3 nucleotide sequence: TGTGCCACCAGCAAGGACAGGGCCTACGAGCAGTACTTC. As protein: CATSKDRAYEQYF.

The chain uses TRBV6-1 and TRBJ2-1, with 9 bases lining up with TRBD2. J gave up 10 bases and V 2 bases, and 18 bases lay outside the gene matches. Per the germline V gene, CDR1 is MNHNS and CDR2 is SASEGT. There are 18 residues in the CDR3. DNA of the CDR3: TGTGCCAGCAGTGAATTTTTCGCGGGAGCGGGGGGACAACAGGAGCAGTTCTTC. Translation: CASSEFFAGAGGQQEQFF.

The V and J genes are TRBV7-2 and TRBJ2-1; D perhaps matches TRBD2 (5 bases). Trimming cost V 2 bases and J 8 bases, with 16 bases left between them. Per germline, CDR1 SGHTA and CDR2 FQGNSA. This CDR3 comprises 15 residues. CDR3 loop: CASSLWAGRGDEQFF. CDR3 DNA sequence: TGTGCCAGCAGCTTATGGGCAGGACGGGGTGATGAGCAGTTCTTC.

This clonotype was seen many times. The rearrangement links TRBV12-3 or TRBV12-4 to TRBJ1-2, with 7 bases matching TRBD1. This CDR3 has 14 amino acids. V shed 6 bases and J 0 bases; nucleotides not matched to a gene: 4. CDR3 protein: CASRRDSANYGYTF. DNA for the CDR3: TGTGCCAGCAGGCGGGACAGCGCTAACTATGGCTACACCTTC.

The chain combines TRBV12-3 or TRBV12-4 with TRBJ2-5; D is unresolved. The CDR3 runs to 13 residues. V was shortened by 7 bases and J by 0 bases, with 9 bases between the two germline ends. The CDR3 spells CASMSGYQETQYF. The CDR3 DNA is TGTGCCAGCATGAGTGGGTACCAAGAGACCCAGTACTTC.

The chain combines TRBV5-1 with TRBJ1-1; no clear D. V was pared by 6 bases and J by 1 base, with 13 bases between. The CDR3 runs to 14 residues. The germline CDR1 and CDR2 sequences are SGHRS and YFSETQ. As DNA, the CDR3 is TGCGCCAGCACCTTTTCTTGGGGGAACACTGAAGCTTTCTTT. The encoded protein is CASTFSWGNTEAFF.

The J gene is TRBJ1-2, the V gene TRBV7-9, with D maybe TRBD1 (5 bases). Germline lookup yields CDR1 SEHNR and CDR2 FQNEAQ (reference sequence). The CDR3 loop spans 15 amino acids. V was pared by 5 bases and J by 6 bases, with 19 bases between. The CDR3 protein is CASSLGATIIHGYTF. CDR3 bases: TGTGCCAGCAGCCTAGGGGCCACGATTATCCATGGCTACACCTTC.

This clonotype was seen many times. The V gene is TRBV18, the J gene TRBJ1-2; D gene ambiguous. This CDR3 has 15 residues. V was trimmed by 3 bases and J by 3 bases, leaving 14 bases between them. The germline V gene has CDR1 KGHSH and CDR2 LQKENI. The CDR3 nucleotides read TGTGCCAGCTCACCTTCCAGCTCGGCAGACTATGGCTACACCTTC. Its translation: CASSPSSSADYGYTF.

This clonotype was counted a few times. This rearrangement joins TRBV10-2 to TRBJ2-5; D ambiguous. V lost 3 bases, J lost 5 bases, and 4 bases lay in between. The CDR3 length is 11 residues. Germline CDR1 is WSHSY and CDR2 is SAAADI. CDR3: CASSEGETQYF. The DNA of the CDR3 is TGCGCCAGCAGTGAAGGGGAGACCCAGTACTTC.

This clonotype showed up many times. The chain carries TRBV20-1 and TRBJ2-1; D is uncertain. The germline V gene encodes CDR1 DFQATT and CDR2 SNEGSKA (reference sequence). Trimming pared 1 base from V and 4 bases from J, leaving 11 bases between. The CDR3 is 14 amino acids. In DNA form, the CDR3 reads TGCAGTGCTAGAGTGTCATATGAGTACAATGAGCAGTTCTTC. Protein sequence: CSARVSYEYNEQFF.

The chain employs TRBV29-1 and TRBJ2-5; maybe TRBD2 (5 bases). The germline V gene has CDR1 SQVTM and CDR2 ANQGSEA. This CDR3 region has 11 residues. With 7 bases removed from V and 2 bases from J, the gap between germline ends came to 8 bases. CDR3 region: CSGGLQETQYF. CDR3 DNA sequence: TGCAGCGGAGGGCTACAAGAGACCCAGTACTTC.

This clonotype was detected many times. The chain couples TRBV24-1 to TRBJ2-1; D is possibly TRBD1 (7 bases). The CDR3 has 16 residues. The germline V and J ends were trimmed by 4 bases and 4 bases, with 16 bases remaining between them. The germline V gene encodes CDR1 KGHDR and CDR2 SFDVKD. CDR3 region: CATSDRRDSKYNEQFF. The CDR3 nucleotides read TGTGCCACCAGTGACCGGAGGGACAGCAAATACAATGAGCAGTTCTTC.

The V gene is TRBV6-5, the J gene TRBJ2-5, with D maybe TRBD2 (6 bases). This CDR3 is built from 17 residues. V dropped 6 bases and J dropped 2 bases, with 22 bases sitting between them. Looked up from germline, CDR1 is MNHEY and CDR2 is SVGAGI. Here the CDR3 reads CASSRQLFSGGQETQYF. The CDR3 coding sequence is TGTGCCAGCAGCAGACAACTATTTAGCGGAGGACAAGAGACCCAGTACTTC.

The chain links TRBV12-3 or TRBV12-4 to TRBJ1-6; TRBD1 matches 7 bases. V lost 4 bases and J lost 6; bases outside the gene matches: 6. This CDR3 comprises 15 residues. The CDR3 DNA sequence: TGTGCCAGCAGTTCCTCAGGGGGGGCTAATTCACCCCTCCACTTT. Translated: CASSSSGGANSPLHF.

The chain couples TRBV29-1 to TRBJ1-1; tentative D call: TRBD1 (6 bases). V was trimmed by 7 bases and J by 4 bases, leaving 13 bases between them. CDR3 length equals 12 residues. Germline V gives CDR1 SQVTM, CDR2 ANQGSEA. The CDR3 loop is CSGQEGVTEAFF. In DNA, the CDR3 is TGCAGCGGACAGGAAGGGGTCACTGAAGCTTTCTTT.

The genes are TRBV7-7 and TRBJ2-5, with 9 bases fitting TRBD2. This CDR3 has 14 residues. Germline lookup yields CDR1 SSHAT and CDR2 FNYEAQ (reference sequence). V dropped 6 bases and J dropped 5; count of bases not matched to a gene: 7. The CDR3 bases are TGTGCCAGCAGACCGGGACTAGCAGGCGAGACCCAGTACTTC. The encoded protein is CASRPGLAGETQYF.

This clonotype was seen a few times. The rearrangement uses TRBV5-1 and TRBJ2-3; a weak D match, TRBD2 (5 bases). Trimming pared 4 bases from V and 6 bases from J, leaving 15 bases between. Looked up from germline, CDR1 is SGHRS and CDR2 is YFSETQ. CDR3 length: 14 amino acids. CDR3: CASSPRTSGDTQYF. The CDR3, as DNA: TGCGCCAGCAGCCCTAGAACCAGCGGTGATACGCAGTATTTT.

The rearrangement links TRBV7-9 to TRBJ1-1; D not certain. V was shortened by 5 bases and J by 3 bases, with 13 bases between the two germline ends. This CDR3 region has 14 residues. Germline V gene lookup returns CDR1 SEHNR and CDR2 FQNEAQ (reference sequence). CDR3 bases: TGTGCCAGCAGCCCTTGGCAGCAAGACACTGAAGCTTTCTTT. Protein: CASSPWQQDTEAFF. Full variable domain (missing parts from reference TRBV7-9 and TRBJ1-1): DTGVSQNPRHKITKRGQNVTFRCDPISEHNRLYWYRQTLGQGPEFLTYFQNEAQLEKSRLLSDRFSAERPKGSFSTLEIQRTEQGDSAMYLCASSPWQQDTEAFFGQGTRLTVV.

The rearrangement uses TRBV5-4 and TRBJ2-1, with 7 bases identical to TRBD1. Germline-derived CDR1 and CDR2 are SGHNT and YYREEE (reference sequence). The V gene end was trimmed by 1 base and the J gene end by 11 bases; junction bases not matched to a gene: 6. The CDR3 runs 13 residues. CDR3 nucleotide sequence: TGTGCCAGCAGCTTGAGAGGGGGCCCTCAGCAGTTCTTC. Protein sequence: CASSLRGGPQQFF. Drawing the rest from reference TRBV5-4 and TRBJ2-1, the complete variable domain is ETGVTQSPTHLIKTRGQQVTLRCSSQSGHNTVSWYQQALGQGPQFIFQYYREEENGRGNFPPRFSGLQFPNYSSELNVNALELDDSALYLCASSLRGGPQQFFGPGTRLTVL.

On this clonotype itself: A much larger clone lies a single base off, so this may be a read error. The V gene is TRBV10-3, the J gene TRBJ2-1; TRBD2 matches at 7 bases. The CDR3 extends over 15 amino acids. Germline-derived CDR1 and CDR2 are ENHRY and SYGVKD. Trimming removed 2 bases from V and 7 bases from J; junction bases left unmatched: 8. The CDR3 sequence is CAISEASGAVNEQFF. The CDR3 nucleotides read TGTGCCATCAGTGAGGCTAGCGGTGCTGTAAATGAGCAGTTCTTC.

The chain has TRBV6-5 and TRBJ1-6; D is unresolved. This CDR3 spans 14 amino acids. The germline V gene has CDR1 MNHEY and CDR2 SVGAGI. V lost 2 bases and J lost 8, with 10 bases in between. The chain's CDR3 is CASSYEPSDSPLHF. CDR3 nucleotide sequence: TGTGCCAGCAGTTACGAGCCATCGGATTCACCCCTCCACTTT.